This T cell receptor beta chain derives from a study of CD8+ T cells in alopecia areata. Study-wide background: Affected scalp percentage set treated patients' severity scores. Points from the study as a whole: Many expanded lesional clones persisted during tofacitinib (in both scalp and blood). Lesional scalp, notably in alopecia totalis/universalis, had clonality above that of normal scalp.

Following RNA extraction, reverse transcription yielded cDNA that acted as the sequencing template. Produced via immunoSEQ multiplex PCR; TCRdb's table is partial and in-frame only. The sample lists 95,000 to 150,000 clones; about 50% were seen once. As to treatment: oral pan-JAK inhibitor, 5-10 mg twice daily. V trimming: 0 bases; J trimming: 1 base; junction bases outside the gene matches: 12. Germline V gene sequence: CDR1 SGHTA, CDR2 FQGTGA. CDR3 length: 20 amino acids. Notes on this clone: Its antigen is as yet unknown.

This clonotype was obtained from a human donor with alopecia areata. The rearrangement uses TRBV7-3 and TRBJ2-6; TRBD1 matches 7 bases. Sample: CD4+ T cells sorted from blood, taken at week 4, from a patient treated with tofacitinib. In DNA, the CDR3 is TGTGCCAGCAGCTTAACCCGATTCTTCCCAGGGGGATCTGGGGCCAACGTCCTGACTTTC. Residues: CASSLTRFFPGGSGANVLTF.